These 2 T cell receptor beta chains were sequenced from one sample in a study of blood T cell repertoires in COVID-19. Data came from immunoSEQ multiplex PCR; TCRdb stores just in-frame clones and leaves some out. The table has 300,000 or so clones, 90% to 95% seen once; the top ten hold around 2.2%. Sample: peripheral blood. The receptors stem from a young woman with COVID-19, enrolled during active disease.

CDR3 coding DNA: TGTGCCAGTAGTATAGGGCAGGGTCCCACTGAAGCTTTCTTT. As protein: CASSIGQGPTEAFF. The genes are TRBV19 and TRBJ1-1; D is perhaps TRBD1 (5 bases). Germline assignment: CDR1 LNHDA and CDR2 SQIVND (reference sequence). Deletions cut 1 base from V and 4 bases from J, with 10 bases between. The CDR3 loop spans 14 amino acids.

V and J are TRBV5-5 and TRBJ2-3; 9 bases map to TRBD1. Germline loops: CDR1 SGHKS, CDR2 YYEKEE (reference sequence). There are 15 residues in the CDR3. The ends lost 4 bases at V and 0 bases at J; junction bases unmatched: 3. CDR3 in DNA: TGTGCCAGCAGCATGACAGGGGGGAGCACAGATACGCAGTATTTT. This gives the protein CASSMTGGSTDTQYF.